These 24 T cell receptor beta chains share one sample of origin, sequenced in a study of response to subunit inactivated influenza vaccine. TCRdb recomputed calls from the RT-PCR reads with MiXCR, one row per CDR3 protein. The top ten hold around 12% of the sample, which has 150,000 to 200,000 distinct CDR3 sequences, about 11% seen once. Sequenced here: non-naive T cells sorted from PBMCs, sampled roughly 48 days after vaccination. These receptors were collected from a man over 45 who received an inactivated influenza vaccine.

This clonotype came up a few times. The chain employs TRBV5-1 and TRBJ2-7, with 7 positions matching TRBD2. J gave up 0 bases and V 3 bases, and 12 bases lay outside the gene matches. The CDR3 consists of 17 residues. The germline CDR1 and CDR2 sequences are SGHRS and YFSETQ. The CDR3 DNA reads TGCGCCAGCAGCTCCCTTGGCGGGGGAGTGCACTCCTACGAGCAGTACTTC. Residues: CASSSLGGGVHSYEQYF.

This clonotype was detected a few times. This chain joins TRBV18 and TRBJ2-3; D is perhaps TRBD2 (6 bases). CDR3 length: 16 residues. Per germline, CDR1 KGHSH and CDR2 LQKENI. V lost 6 bases, J lost 4 bases, and 20 bases lay in between. The DNA for the CDR3 is TGTGCCAGCTCGCCCAGCGCGGAGGGCCGGGCAGATACGCAGTATTTT. It is translated as CASSPSAEGRADTQYF.

This clonotype was found many times. V gene TRBV5-1 combines with J gene TRBJ1-4; D perhaps matches TRBD1 (5 bases). The CDR3 consists of 17 residues. V gave up 4 bases and J gave up 2 bases, with 18 bases separating them. Germline assignment: CDR1 SGHRS and CDR2 YFSETQ. CDR3 DNA sequence: TGCGCCAGCAGCCGGGACCCTCAAGGGAGGACTAATGAAAAACTGTTTTTT. The encoded protein is CASSRDPQGRTNEKLFF. The complete variable domain, with remaining parts taken from reference TRBV5-1 and TRBJ1-4, reads KAGVTQTPRYLIKTRGQQVTLSCSPISGHRSVSWYQQTPGQGLQFLFEYFSETQRNKGNFPGRFSGRQFSNSRSEMNVSTLELGDSALYLCASSRDPQGRTNEKLFFGSGTQLSVL.

This clonotype was recorded many times. The chain is built from TRBV12-3 or TRBV12-4 and TRBJ2-1, with D tentatively TRBD2 (6 bases). The CDR3 runs to 14 residues. Trimming removed 0 bases from V and 3 bases from J, with 6 bases in between. The chain's CDR3 is CASSLAGGYNEQFF. In DNA, the CDR3 is TGTGCCAGCAGTTTAGCGGGAGGCTACAATGAGCAGTTCTTC.

This chain links TRBV7-9 with TRBJ2-5; D gene uncertain. Germline V CDR1 and CDR2: SEHNR, FQNEAQ (reference sequence). The V end lost 4 bases, the J end lost 5 bases, and 8 bases lay between the germline ends. This CDR3 contains 12 residues. CDR3 sequence (DNA): TGTGCCAGCAGCTACCTGACGGAGACCCAGTACTTC. Translated: CASSYLTETQYF.

This clonotype came up a few times. This rearrangement joins TRBV7-9 to TRBJ2-1, with D possibly being TRBD2 (6 bases). Trimming left V 1 base short and J 4 bases short, with 11 bases between. Germline CDR1 SEHNR, CDR2 FQNEAQ (reference sequence). The CDR3 totals 15 residues. The CDR3 bases are TGTGCCAGCAGCTTAGACGGGGGTAAATACAATGAGCAGTTCTTC. Residues: CASSLDGGKYNEQFF. The entire variable domain, with the rest obtained from reference TRBV7-9 and TRBJ2-1, is as follows: DTGVSQNPRHKITKRGQNVTFRCDPISEHNRLYWYRQTLGQGPEFLTYFQNEAQLEKSRLLSDRFSAERPKGSFSTLEIQRTEQGDSAMYLCASSLDGGKYNEQFFGPGTRLTVL.

The V call is TRBV29-1, the J call TRBJ2-7; 8 nucleotides agree with TRBD1. This CDR3 is built from 15 residues. The germline CDR1 and CDR2 sequences are SQVTM and ANQGSEA. V was clipped by 6 bases and J by 1 base; unmatched bases: 11. In nucleotides, the CDR3 is TGCAGCGTAGACAGGACAGGGAGCGGGTCCTACGAGCAGTACTTC. Translated, it gives CSVDRTGSGSYEQYF.

This clonotype was recorded at least ten times. The chain joins TRBV7-2 to TRBJ2-7, with D unclear. CDR3 length equals 12 residues. Trimming took off 1 base at V and 4 bases at J, with 5 bases between the two ends. In germline, CDR1 is SGHTA, CDR2 FQGNSA. The CDR3 region is CASSLDAYEQYF. The CDR3 nucleotides are TGTGCCAGCAGCTTAGACGCGTACGAGCAGTACTTC.

This clonotype was picked up a small number of times. The chain links TRBV28 to TRBJ2-5; D call uncertain. V was pared by 5 bases and J by 3 bases, with 22 bases between. The CDR3 has 17 residues. The germline gives CDR1 MDHEN, CDR2 SYDVKM. DNA of the CDR3: TGTGCCAGCAGTATGGTGGTTGGCAGTCCGTCGAAAGAGACCCAGTACTTC. It yields the protein CASSMVVGSPSKETQYF.

The table lists this clonotype with many counts. V is TRBV5-1 and J is TRBJ2-3; D unclear. The germline V gene encodes CDR1 SGHRS and CDR2 YFSETQ. Trimming shortened V by 4 bases and J by 3 bases, and 9 bases separated the two germline ends. CDR3 size: 13 residues. DNA for the CDR3: TGCGCCAGCAGCGCGGTGGGAACAGATACGCAGTATTTT. Translating it yields CASSAVGTDTQYF.

This chain uses TRBV28 with TRBJ2-7; D may be TRBD2 (6 bases). V gave up 2 bases and J gave up 3 bases, with 11 bases separating them. Germline values: CDR1 MDHEN, CDR2 SYDVKM. This CDR3 spans 14 amino acids. This CDR3 is CASSLLPGVYEQYF. The DNA of the CDR3 is TGTGCCAGCAGTTTACTTCCGGGAGTCTACGAGCAGTACTTC.

This clonotype was detected a few times. The rearrangement joins TRBV29-1 to TRBJ2-7; TRBD1 matches at 7 bases. The germline V gene has CDR1 SQVTM and CDR2 ANQGSEA. The length of the CDR3 is 15 residues. Losses at the gene ends were 4 bases for V and 4 bases for J; bases not matched to a gene: 13. The CDR3 region is CSVVGFVGTAYEQYF. The CDR3 DNA sequence: TGCAGCGTTGTAGGGTTTGTGGGGACAGCATACGAGCAGTACTTC.

The V call is TRBV11-2, the J call TRBJ2-2; 8 bases agree with TRBD1. This CDR3 has 17 amino acids. Germline CDR1 and CDR2: SGHAT and FQNNGV. V gave up 5 bases and J gave up 2 bases; unmatched junction bases: 10. CDR3 sequence reads: CASSKGQALLNTGELFF. CDR3 in DNA: TGTGCCAGCAGCAAGGGACAGGCGCTACTAAACACCGGGGAGCTGTTTTTT.

In this sample, this clonotype turned up many times. V and J are TRBV11-2 and TRBJ2-5; the D gene is possibly TRBD2 (5 bases). CDR3 length: 15 residues. The germline CDR1 and CDR2 sequences are SGHAT and FQNNGV. V lost 0 bases, J lost 4 bases, and 12 bases lay in between. The DNA for the CDR3 is TGTGCCAGCAGCTTAGATCAGGTTCGGGGAGAGACCCAGTACTTC. Translation gives CASSLDQVRGETQYF. Full variable domain (missing parts from reference TRBV11-2 and TRBJ2-5): EAGVAQSPRYKIIEKRQSVAFWCNPISGHATLYWYQQILGQGPKLLIQFQNNGVVDDSQLPKDRFSAERLKGVDSTLKIQPAKLEDSAVYLCASSLDQVRGETQYFGPGTRLLVL.

This clonotype was counted ten times or more. The V call is TRBV12-3 or TRBV12-4, the J call TRBJ2-3; D might be TRBD2 (6 bases). Trimming shortened V by 5 bases and J by 0 bases, and 12 bases separated the two germline ends. The CDR3 covers 15 residues. The CDR3: CASSRGWGSTDTQYF. In DNA form, the CDR3 reads TGTGCCAGCAGTCGGGGGTGGGGAAGCACAGATACGCAGTATTTT.

This clonotype was found many times. The chain links TRBV12-3 or TRBV12-4 to TRBJ2-2, with 10 bases that match TRBD1. Trimming cost V 10 bases and J 1 base; bases outside gene matches: 18. The length of the CDR3 is 19 residues. CDR3: CATRDGDRGLVWNTGELFF. The DNA of the CDR3 is TGTGCCACCCGAGATGGGGACAGGGGTTTAGTGTGGAACACCGGGGAGCTGTTTTTT.

This clonotype was found many times. This sequence joins TRBV7-2 and TRBJ1-3; D uncertain. V shed 2 bases and J shed 4 bases, with 6 bases lying between them. Germline V gene lookup returns CDR1 SGHTA and CDR2 FQGNSA. There are 13 residues in the CDR3. CDR3 coding DNA: TGTGCCAGCAGCTTAAAAAGGGGAAACACCATATATTTT. Protein product: CASSLKRGNTIYF.

The J gene is TRBJ2-1, the V gene TRBV20-1; no firm D call. The CDR3 runs 10 residues. V was shortened by 0 bases and J by 15 bases, with 9 bases between the two germline ends. Germline V CDR1 and CDR2: DFQATT, SNEGSKA (reference sequence). The CDR3 reads CSAREEVAFF. The CDR3 DNA sequence: TGCAGTGCTAGAGAAGAAGTAGCGTTCTTC.

The CDR3 DNA reads as TGCAGCGTTTCCGGGACAGGGCTGACAGATACGCAGTATTTT. As protein: CSVSGTGLTDTQYF. V usage is TRBV29-1 and J usage is TRBJ2-3; 9 bases line up with TRBD1. Germline V CDR1 and CDR2: SQVTM, ANQGSEA. This CDR3 contains 14 residues. J was trimmed by 3 bases and V by 5 bases; bases with no gene match: 6.

This clonotype was observed a handful of times. The genes are TRBV7-6 and TRBJ1-4; unclear D gene. Trimming pared 5 bases from V and 7 bases from J, leaving 17 bases between. The CDR3 consists of 15 residues. Germline loops: CDR1 SGHVS, CDR2 FNYEAQ. The CDR3 DNA follows: TGTGCCAGCAGCCCCGAGTACTCTCTTAGTGAAAAACTGTTTTTT. Translation gives CASSPEYSLSEKLFF.

A single count supports this clonotype. The chain links TRBV11-2 to TRBJ2-3; 10 bases map to TRBD2. Losses at the gene ends were 5 bases for V and 2 bases for J; bases not matched to a gene: 4. CDR1 and CDR2 (germline): SGHAT, FQNNGV. This CDR3 contains 15 residues. The CDR3, as DNA: TGTGCCAGCAGCCTTACTAGCGGGGACACAGATACGCAGTATTTT. Its protein product is CASSLTSGDTDTQYF. The entire variable domain, with the rest obtained from reference TRBV11-2 and TRBJ2-3, is as follows: EAGVAQSPRYKIIEKRQSVAFWCNPISGHATLYWYQQILGQGPKLLIQFQNNGVVDDSQLPKDRFSAERLKGVDSTLKIQPAKLEDSAVYLCASSLTSGDTDTQYFGPGTRLTVL.

This rearrangement joins TRBV29-1 to TRBJ2-3, with 12 bases aligning to TRBD1. The CDR3 loop spans 15 amino acids. V lost 2 bases to trimming and J lost 4 bases; unmatched junction nucleotides: 4. Germline lookup yields CDR1 SQVTM and CDR2 ANQGSEA. This CDR3 is CSVEPGTGGPDTQYF. CDR3 bases: TGCAGCGTTGAACCCGGGACAGGGGGCCCAGATACGCAGTATTTT.

A few counts support this clonotype. The CDR3 coding sequence is TGCGCCAGCAGCCAAGGGAAACAGCATCTCCAAGAGACCCAGTACTTC. Protein sequence: CASSQGKQHLQETQYF. V usage is TRBV4-1 and J usage is TRBJ2-5; D is ambiguous. Germline CDR1 is MGHRA and CDR2 is YSYEKL. V dropped 1 base and J dropped 1 base, with 13 bases sitting between them. CDR3 length equals 16 residues.

This clonotype has a handful of counts. V usage is TRBV3-1 and J usage is TRBJ2-1; 8 positions agree with TRBD2. The CDR3 runs to 16 residues. The V segment lost 1 base and the J segment 7 bases; nucleotides outside the gene matches: 9. The germline V gene encodes CDR1 LGHDT and CDR2 YNNKEL (reference sequence). The CDR3 region has the DNA TGTGCCAGCAGCCAAGGTCTAACTAGCGGAGCGAATGAGCAGTTCTTC. Encoded protein: CASSQGLTSGANEQFF.